The sample holds many counts of the clone carrying this T cell receptor beta chain. Amplifying from RNA transcripts, the study obtained TCR beta CDR3 regions. Amplification began with first-round RT-PCR using HTBI primers, then second-round multiplex PCR was performed. TCRdb reanalysed the multiplex PCR reads using MiXCR and keeps one entry per CDR3 protein. The table has about 480,000 distinct CDR3 sequences, around 14% seen once. CDR1 is SGHKS, CDR2 YYEKEE, per germline (reference sequence). The CDR3 extends over 17 amino acids. The V gene end was trimmed by 4 bases and the J gene end by 2 bases; junction bases not matched to a gene: 7. These data belong to a study of Graves' ophthalmopathy and Graves' hyperthyroidism.

This receptor was identified in a woman in her 30s with Graves' ophthalmopathy. Sequencing input: blood. J is TRBJ2-5 and V is TRBV5-5; 14 bases fit TRBD2. For the CDR3, the DNA is TGTGCCAGCAGCCTGGGACTAGCGGGAGCACCTCAAGAGACCCAGTACTTC. Translated, it gives CASSLGLAGAPQETQYF. Full variable domain (rest looked up from reference TRBV5-5 and TRBJ2-5): DAGVTQSPTHLIKTRGQQVTLRCSPISGHKSVSWYQQVLGQGPQFIFQYYEKEERGRGNFPDRFSARQFPNYSSELNVNALLLGDSALYLCASSLGLAGAPQETQYFGPGTRLLVL.